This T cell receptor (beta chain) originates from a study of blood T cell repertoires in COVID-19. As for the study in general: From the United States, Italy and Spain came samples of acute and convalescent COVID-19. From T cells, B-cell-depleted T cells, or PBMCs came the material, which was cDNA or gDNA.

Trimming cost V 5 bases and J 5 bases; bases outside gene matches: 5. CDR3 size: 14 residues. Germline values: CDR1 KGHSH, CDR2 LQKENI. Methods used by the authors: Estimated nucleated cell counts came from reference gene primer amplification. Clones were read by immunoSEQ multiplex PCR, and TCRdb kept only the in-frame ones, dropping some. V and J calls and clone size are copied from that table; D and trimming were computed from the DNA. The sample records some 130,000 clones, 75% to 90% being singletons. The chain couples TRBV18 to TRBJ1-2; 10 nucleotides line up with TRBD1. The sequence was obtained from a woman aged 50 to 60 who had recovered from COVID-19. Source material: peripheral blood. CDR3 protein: CASSYGQGGYGYTF. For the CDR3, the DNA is TGTGCCAGCTCATACGGACAGGGGGGTTATGGCTACACCTTC.